This TCR beta chain was profiled in a study of T-cell reconstitution after alpha-beta-depleted transplantation in children. Library preparation (for TCRbeta) was performed with unique molecular identifiers. Using its own MiXCR run on the PCR reads, TCRdb lists one record per CDR3 protein. The sample has about 200,000 distinct CDR3 sequences, approximately 6.8% seen once. Study-wide points: T cells produced anew were the main source of T-cell counts and diversity one year after transplant. The study traced high day-60 TCRbeta diversity in some patients to surviving recipient T cells and thymic progenitors. The study reportedly traced alpha-beta T cells about two months after transplant to several hundred expanded graft clones.

Germline CDR1 and CDR2: MNHEY and SVGEGT. The ends were cut back, 2 bases at V and 0 bases at J, with 7 bases in the middle. The CDR3 has 14 residues. This clonotype showed up many times. Its antigen is unidentified. The sample in question was PBMCs, obtained before TCRalphabeta/CD19-depleted stem cell transplant. This sequence originates from a girl under two years old with combined immunodeficiency, due to receive a stem cell transplant. This chain links TRBV6-2 or TRBV6-3 with TRBJ2-5; TRBD1 might be the D (5 bases). CDR3 DNA sequence: TGTGCCAGCAGTTACAGACAGAACCAAGAGACCCAGTACTTC. As protein: CASSYRQNQETQYF.